The 20 T cell receptor beta chains below all came from one sample that was sequenced in a study of cytomegalovirus exposure and HLA in healthy donors. The study ran its PCR with 60 Vbeta and 13 Jbeta primers. Method: immunoSEQ multiplex PCR; TCRdb's copy keeps in-frame clones and lacks some. The data show roughly 150,000 clones, with 80% seen just once and roughly 9.7% held by the top ten. Sequencing was carried out using PBMCs. Every receptor here comes from a man aged 18 to 30 in good health and CMV-seropositive.

V and J are TRBV9 and TRBJ2-3, with 8 bases lining up with TRBD2. The CDR3 contains 16 residues. Germline values: CDR1 SGDLS, CDR2 YYNGEE. The J segment lost 1 base and the V segment lost 3 bases, leaving 7 bases of the junction unmatched. CDR3 sequence: CASSGLIGGGTDTQYF. CDR3 DNA sequence: TGTGCCAGCAGCGGCCTTATCGGGGGGGGCACAGATACGCAGTATTTT.

The chain is built from TRBV13 and TRBJ1-2; D is perhaps TRBD1 (6 bases). This CDR3 has 15 amino acids. Germline-derived CDR1 and CDR2 are PRHDT and FYEKMQ (reference sequence). With 0 bases removed from V and 9 bases from J, the gap between germline ends came to 17 bases. The CDR3 loop reads CASSLGAQGNRSYTF. CDR3 sequence (DNA): TGTGCCAGCAGCTTAGGCGCGCAGGGGAACAGAAGCTACACCTTC.

The chain's CDR3 is CASSSGGWEQYF. As DNA, the CDR3 is TGTGCCAGCAGTTCCGGAGGGTGGGAGCAGTACTTC. V gene TRBV6-6 combines with J gene TRBJ2-7; D possibly corresponds to TRBD2 (6 bases). The CDR3 runs to 12 residues. V lost 4 bases and J lost 7, with 11 bases in between. CDR1 is MNHNY and CDR2 is SVGAGI in the germline V gene (reference sequence).

J is TRBJ2-2 and V is TRBV5-1; TRBD2 matches at 7 bases. With 4 bases clipped from V and 5 bases from J, the junction kept 14 bases outside the gene matches. The CDR3 contains 17 residues. CDR1 and CDR2 (germline): SGHRS, YFSETQ. The CDR3 region has the DNA TGCGCCAGCAGCCCCCCGAGGGCGGGAGCACTTACCGGGGAGCTGTTTTTT. It codes for CASSPPRAGALTGELFF.

The gene calls are TRBV18 and TRBJ2-7, with D maybe TRBD2 (5 bases). The V end was cut by 6 bases, the J end by 3 bases, with 15 bases between. CDR1 is KGHSH, CDR2 LQKENI, per germline. The CDR3 runs 14 residues. The DNA for the CDR3 is TGTGCCAGCTCGCCCGGACGGGGTCTCTACGAGCAGTACTTC. This encodes CASSPGRGLYEQYF.

This clone occurred a few times. V and J are TRBV30 and TRBJ2-2; 7 bases match TRBD2. The ends lost 3 bases at V and 7 bases at J; junction bases unmatched: 8. The V gene's germline CDR1 is GTSNPN and CDR2 SVGIG (reference sequence). The CDR3 runs to 14 residues. CDR3 sequence (DNA): TGTGCCTGGAGACGCGCCCGGGGGGTCGGGGAGCTGTTTTTT. It yields the protein CAWRRARGVGELFF.

This clone was picked up a small number of times. Given the absence of the conserved phenylalanine or tryptophan at the CDR3 end, a read error is likely. V is TRBV5-4 and J is TRBJ1-6; unclear D gene. In germline, CDR1 is SGHNT, CDR2 YYREEE (reference sequence). The CDR3 covers 14 residues. V was pared by 1 base and J by 6 bases, with 8 bases between. CDR3 residues: CASSLRGGNSPLHL. Here the CDR3 DNA reads TGTGCCAGCAGCTTGCGGGGTGGTAATTCACCCCTCCACCTT.

The chain is built from TRBV11-3 and TRBJ2-1; TRBD1 agrees at 8 bases. Germline CDR1 is SGHNT and CDR2 is YENEEA. The CDR3 is 15 residues long. The V segment lost 5 bases and the J segment 4 bases; nucleotides outside the gene matches: 7. The CDR3: CASSQRDRKYNEQFF. The CDR3, as DNA: TGTGCCAGCAGCCAAAGGGACAGGAAGTACAATGAGCAGTTCTTC.

The V call is TRBV15, the J call TRBJ2-1, with D perhaps matching TRBD2 (7 bases). V lost 6 bases to trimming and J lost 8 bases, with 17 bases between them. The CDR3 runs 14 residues. Germline V gene lookup returns CDR1 LNHNV and CDR2 YYDKDF (reference sequence). DNA for the CDR3: TGTGCCACCAGGCTAGTGGGGGGGCCTTATGAGCAGTTCTTC. Translation gives CATRLVGGPYEQFF. The variable domain in full, completed from reference TRBV15 and TRBJ2-1, reads DAMVIQNPRYQVTQFGKPVTLSCSQTLNHNVMYWYQQKSSQAPKLLFHYYDKDFNNEADTPDNFQSRRPNTSFCFLDIRSPGLGDTAMYLCATRLVGGPYEQFFGPGTRLTVL.

This clone was seen only a few times. The chain couples TRBV13 to TRBJ1-2, with 8 bases aligning to TRBD1. V was clipped by 4 bases and J by 6 bases; unmatched bases: 7. Germline CDR1 PRHDT, CDR2 FYEKMQ (reference sequence). The CDR3 runs 14 residues. This CDR3 is CASSSRTGWNGYTF. Written as DNA, the CDR3 is TGTGCCAGCAGCTCCCGGACAGGGTGGAATGGCTACACCTTC.

This clone has just a few counts. The chain combines TRBV19 with TRBJ2-5; 7 bases are a match to TRBD1. The length of the CDR3 is 13 residues. Per germline, CDR1 LNHDA and CDR2 SQIVND (reference sequence). J gave up 5 bases and V 11 bases, and 11 bases lay outside the gene matches. CDR3 DNA sequence: TGTGCCTCCAAGGGGGCTGGGCGTGAGACCCAGTACTTC. Protein product: CASKGAGRETQYF.

This chain uses TRBV6-1 with TRBJ1-1; maybe TRBD1 (6 bases). V dropped 6 bases and J dropped 2 bases, with 16 bases sitting between them. Germline V lookup: CDR1 MNHNS, CDR2 SASEGT. The CDR3 has 15 amino acids. The CDR3 reads CASRGQGLENTEAFF. CDR3 DNA: TGTGCCAGCAGAGGTCAGGGGTTGGAAAACACTGAAGCTTTCTTT.

This clone showed up just a few times. The chain carries TRBV19 and TRBJ1-2; no reliable D call. The germline V and J ends were trimmed by 7 bases and 0 bases, with 9 bases remaining between them. In germline, CDR1 is LNHDA, CDR2 SQIVND (reference sequence). The CDR3 runs 13 residues. Here the CDR3 DNA reads TGTGCCAGTATGGAGCCTGCTAACTATGGCTACACCTTC. Residues: CASMEPANYGYTF.

The chain links TRBV4-3 to TRBJ2-3; TRBD2 agrees at 12 bases. J lost 3 bases, V lost 1 base, and 5 bases had no gene match. The CDR3 is 17 amino acids. Germline lookup yields CDR1 LGHNA and CDR2 YSLEER. CDR3 amino acids: CASSQGLAGGRTDTQYF. DNA for the CDR3: TGCGCCAGCAGCCAAGGGCTAGCGGGAGGGCGAACAGATACGCAGTATTTT.

V is TRBV4-1 and J is TRBJ2-7; 9 bases align to TRBD2. The CDR3 has 15 amino acids. Looked up from germline, CDR1 is MGHRA and CDR2 is YSYEKL. J gave up 5 bases and V 3 bases, and 8 bases lay outside the gene matches. The CDR3 here is CASSHRSLAGNEQYF. The DNA for the CDR3 is TGCGCCAGCAGCCACAGGTCCCTAGCGGGAAACGAGCAGTACTTC.

The J gene is TRBJ2-1, the V gene TRBV5-1, with 8 bases fitting TRBD2. Germline V gene sequence: CDR1 SGHRS, CDR2 YFSETQ. CDR3 length: 15 amino acids. V trimming: 4 bases; J trimming: 8 bases; junction bases outside the gene matches: 11. The CDR3 is CASSLREGITDEQFF. The CDR3 nucleotides read TGCGCCAGCAGCCTCCGGGAGGGGATTACAGATGAGCAGTTCTTC.

The chain recombines TRBV6-5 with TRBJ2-7; TRBD1 agrees at 12 bases. Per the germline V gene, CDR1 is MNHEY and CDR2 is SVGAGI. The CDR3 runs 15 residues. The V segment lost 2 bases and the J segment 4 bases; nucleotides outside the gene matches: 3. CDR3 nucleotides: TGTGCCAGCAGTTACCGGGACAGGGGGCGTTACGAGCAGTACTTC. Translated: CASSYRDRGRYEQYF.

With respect to this clone: Lacking the conserved final phenylalanine or tryptophan, this CDR3 likely reflects a read error. This chain uses TRBV5-1 with TRBJ1-6; 7 bases agree with TRBD1. Germline CDR1 SGHRS, CDR2 YFSETQ. Germline trimming cut 2 bases from V and 7 bases from J; bases unmatched to any gene: 6. The CDR3 runs 15 residues. CDR3 in amino acids: CASSLSGDRNSPLHL. As DNA, the CDR3 is TGCGCCAGCAGCTTATCCGGGGACAGAAATTCACCCCTCCACCTT.

This clone showed up just a few times. This chain connects TRBV5-1 to TRBJ2-1, with 8 bases matching TRBD2. The germline gives CDR1 SGHRS, CDR2 YFSETQ. The CDR3 covers 19 residues. V was pared by 4 bases and J by 0 bases, with 15 bases of the junction left unmatched. CDR3 sequence reads: CASSPEASGLPSSYNEQFF. DNA for the CDR3: TGCGCCAGCAGCCCGGAGGCTAGCGGGCTCCCAAGCTCCTACAATGAGCAGTTCTTC.

This chain links TRBV19 with TRBJ1-1; 10 bases map to TRBD1. With 3 bases clipped from V and 7 bases from J, the junction kept 8 bases outside the gene matches. In germline, CDR1 is LNHDA, CDR2 SQIVND (reference sequence). The CDR3 loop spans 15 amino acids. The DNA of the CDR3 is TGTGCCAGTAGTATCCAGGACAGGGGGTCAAATGAAGCTTTCTTT. This codes for CASSIQDRGSNEAFF.